Presented here are 22 T cell receptor beta chains from one specimen sequenced in a study of cytomegalovirus exposure and HLA in healthy donors. The PCR had 60 Vbeta and 13 Jbeta primers. Assay used: immunoSEQ multiplex PCR; TCRdb lists only in-frame clones, some missing. The sample holds 80,000 or so clones, approximately 75% seen once. Sequencing was carried out using PBMCs. The receptors here all came from a woman in her thirties or forties in good health and CMV-seronegative.

This sequence joins TRBV5-1 and TRBJ2-5, with 10 bases aligning to TRBD2. The CDR3 totals 16 residues. Germline V gives CDR1 SGHRS, CDR2 YFSETQ. V trimming: 3 bases; J trimming: 5 bases; junction bases outside the gene matches: 10. The CDR3 loop is CASSSPKGLAIETQYF. DNA for the CDR3: TGCGCCAGCAGCTCACCGAAGGGACTAGCGATTGAGACCCAGTACTTC.

The V call is TRBV6-6, the J call TRBJ1-2, with D possibly being TRBD1 (6 bases). The CDR3 extends over 14 amino acids. Trimming left V 0 bases short and J 1 base short, with 6 bases between. Germline CDR1 reads MNHNY; CDR2 reads SVGAGI (reference sequence). As DNA, the CDR3 is TGTGCCAGCAGTTACTCGGACAGTAACTATGGCTACACCTTC. Residues: CASSYSDSNYGYTF.

The chain employs TRBV7-6 and TRBJ1-2; 9 bases are a match to TRBD1. Germline CDR1 SGHVS, CDR2 FNYEAQ. The CDR3 runs to 16 residues. V lost 2 bases, J lost 4 bases, and 8 bases stayed unmatched. CDR3 sequence: CASSLMGQGVPYGYTF. CDR3 nucleotide sequence: TGTGCCAGCAGCTTAATGGGACAGGGAGTTCCCTATGGCTACACCTTC.

The chain is built from TRBV4-1 and TRBJ1-1; D uncertain. The germline gives CDR1 MGHRA, CDR2 YSYEKL. Trimming removed 1 base at V and 1 base at J, with 10 bases between. The length of the CDR3 is 15 residues. CDR3 DNA: TGCGCCAGCAGCCAAGGCGTGGCGGGGAACACTGAAGCTTTCTTT. It specifies CASSQGVAGNTEAFF.

The rearrangement links TRBV7-9 to TRBJ2-3; TRBD1 matches 9 bases. Losses at the gene ends were 6 bases for V and 3 bases for J; bases not matched to a gene: 10. The germline V gene has CDR1 SEHNR and CDR2 FQNEAQ (reference sequence). CDR3 length equals 16 residues. CDR3 sequence (DNA): TGTGCCAGCAGTCCTCCCGGGACAGGGAGGACAGATACGCAGTATTTT. Amino acids: CASSPPGTGRTDTQYF.

The genes are TRBV29-1 and TRBJ2-1; 7 bases match TRBD1. CDR3 length equals 14 residues. With V trimmed by 8 bases and J by 12 bases, 19 bases remained unmatched. Germline loops: CDR1 SQVTM, CDR2 ANQGSEA. The CDR3 nucleotides are TGCAGCACGGAGGTTTTGGGGCGACAGGGTGCGCAGTTCTTC. As protein: CSTEVLGRQGAQFF.

A few counts support this clone. CDR3 sequence: CASSWGEQAGYEQYF. In nucleotides, the CDR3 is TGCGCCAGCAGCTGGGGGGAACAGGCGGGATACGAGCAGTACTTC. V is TRBV5-1 and J is TRBJ2-7; tentatively, D is TRBD2 (6 bases). The germline gives CDR1 SGHRS, CDR2 YFSETQ. The CDR3 runs 15 residues. Trimming stripped 3 bases from V and 4 bases from J, with 17 bases between.

V gene TRBV27 combines with J gene TRBJ2-1, with a weak D call TRBD1 (6 bases). V shed 1 base and J shed 4 bases, with 17 bases lying between them. CDR3 size: 17 residues. Germline V lookup: CDR1 MNHEY, CDR2 SMNVEV (reference sequence). The CDR3 nucleotides are TGTGCCAGCAGTTTATATCCTCGGGACACCAATTACAATGAGCAGTTCTTC. Its protein is CASSLYPRDTNYNEQFF.

The chain links TRBV2 to TRBJ1-4; the D gene is possibly TRBD1 (5 bases). The CDR3 is made up of 15 amino acids. Germline V CDR1 and CDR2: SNHLY, FYNNEI. Between the trimmed V and J ends, which lost 4 bases and 7 bases, there was a span of 16 bases. CDR3 sequence reads: CASSVGQGGGEKLFF. In nucleotides, the CDR3 is TGTGCCAGCAGTGTTGGGCAGGGCGGCGGTGAAAAACTGTTTTTT.

V is TRBV5-4 and J is TRBJ2-1, with D hard to call. V dropped 4 bases and J dropped 8 bases, with 16 bases sitting between them. The CDR3 sequence is 14 residues long. Germline V gene data show CDR1 as SGHNT and CDR2 as YYREEE (reference sequence). This CDR3 is CASSPDPVGHEQFF. CDR3 DNA sequence: TGTGCCAGCAGCCCTGACCCCGTTGGGCATGAGCAGTTCTTC.

This clone was picked up one time. The V and J genes are TRBV28 and TRBJ2-1; perhaps TRBD2 as D (5 bases). Germline V CDR1 and CDR2: MDHEN, SYDVKM. V was pared by 7 bases and J by 7 bases, with 26 bases between. The CDR3 contains 17 residues. CDR3: CASTELASGFSRNEQFF. CDR3 nucleotide sequence: TGTGCCAGCACAGAGTTAGCGTCGGGCTTTAGTAGAAATGAGCAGTTCTTC.

This chain joins TRBV11-2 and TRBJ1-1; 11 positions match TRBD1. V gave up 6 bases and J gave up 4 bases; unmatched junction bases: 7. The CDR3 has 15 residues. The germline CDR1 and CDR2 sequences are SGHAT and FQNNGV. In DNA, the CDR3 is TGTGCCAGCAGACAGGACAGGGGGCGGGGCACTGAAGCTTTCTTT. Protein: CASRQDRGRGTEAFF.

Here the CDR3 DNA reads TGTGCCAGCAGTGAAGGACAGGGGGCGGGGGATACGCAGTATTTT. This sequence encodes CASSEGQGAGDTQYF. The rearrangement links TRBV11-3 to TRBJ2-3; 11 nucleotides match TRBD1. V lost 6 bases and J lost 6; bases outside the gene matches: 8. This CDR3 is 15 amino acids long. The germline V gene encodes CDR1 SGHNT and CDR2 YENEEA.

This clone came up once. The same CDR3 is also encoded by other DNA sequences in this sample. The chain couples TRBV30 to TRBJ2-4; the D is unclear. The CDR3 has 15 residues. Deletions cut 0 bases from V and 2 bases from J, with 11 bases between. Per germline, CDR1 GTSNPN and CDR2 SVGIG (reference sequence). The CDR3 is CAWSVSRVTKNIQYF. CDR3 coding DNA: TGTGCCTGGAGTGTCTCGCGCGTGACCAAAAACATTCAGTACTTC. The variable domain in full, with the rest retrieved from reference TRBV30 and TRBJ2-4, is SQTIHQWPATLVQPVGSPLSLECTVEGTSNPNLYWYRQAAGRGLQLLFYSVGIGQISSEVPQNLSASRPQDRQFILSSKKLLLSDSGFYLCAWSVSRVTKNIQYFGAGTRLSVL.

The CDR3 coding sequence is TGCGCCAGCAGTGTGAGCGGGGGGCTAAGCGATTACAATGAGCAGTTCTTC. It codes for CASSVSGGLSDYNEQFF. The rearrangement links TRBV10-1 to TRBJ2-1; 9 nucleotides agree with TRBD2. Germline values: CDR1 WNHNN, CDR2 SYGVQD (reference sequence). V shed 4 bases, J shed 4 bases, and the junction held 11 bases outside the gene matches. The CDR3 consists of 17 residues.

This clone showed up just a few times. This rearrangement joins TRBV7-2 to TRBJ2-1; a weak D match, TRBD2 (7 bases). Germline V gene data show CDR1 as SGHTA and CDR2 as FQGNSA. The CDR3 is made up of 18 amino acids. The V gene lost 1 base and the J gene lost 4 bases, with 20 bases spanning the gap. CDR3 DNA sequence: TGTGCCAGCAGCTTAGGGGGGTTCGAGGGGGGGCTGTACAATGAGCAGTTCTTC. Translated: CASSLGGFEGGLYNEQFF.

The gene calls are TRBV5-4 and TRBJ1-3, with D possibly being TRBD1 (6 bases). V was pared by 3 bases and J by 5 bases, with 12 bases between. Germline lookup yields CDR1 SGHNT and CDR2 YYREEE (reference sequence). The CDR3 runs 14 residues. CDR3 amino acids: CASSWGQSRNTIYF. DNA for the CDR3: TGTGCCAGCAGCTGGGGACAAAGTAGAAACACCATATATTTT. Filled out from reference TRBV5-4 and TRBJ1-3, the complete variable domain reads ETGVTQSPTHLIKTRGQQVTLRCSSQSGHNTVSWYQQALGQGPQFIFQYYREEENGRGNFPPRFSGLQFPNYSSELNVNALELDDSALYLCASSWGQSRNTIYFGEGSWLTVV.

J is TRBJ1-2 and V is TRBV2, with 7 nucleotides matching TRBD1. V lost 7 bases to trimming and J lost 0 bases; unmatched junction nucleotides: 5. Germline loops: CDR1 SNHLY, CDR2 FYNNEI. This CDR3 has 14 residues. The CDR3 sequence: CASIWDSANYGYTF. The CDR3 DNA follows: TGTGCCAGCATCTGGGACAGTGCTAACTATGGCTACACCTTC.

The chain couples TRBV5-1 to TRBJ2-5, with TRBD2 identical over 7 bases. The V gene's germline CDR1 is SGHRS and CDR2 YFSETQ. The V gene end was trimmed by 5 bases and the J gene end by 2 bases; junction bases not matched to a gene: 6. The CDR3 totals 14 residues. The DNA for the CDR3 is TGCGCCAGCAGTGCCACAGCGGGGCAAGAGACCCAGTACTTC. Amino acids: CASSATAGQETQYF.

This chain connects TRBV10-3 to TRBJ1-5; 8 bases line up with TRBD1. After removal of 0 bases from V and 12 bases from J, the junction contained 13 bases not matched to a gene. Looked up from germline, CDR1 is ENHRY and CDR2 is SYGVKD. The CDR3 is made up of 16 amino acids. The DNA for the CDR3 is TGTGCCATCAGTGAGTCGAGCGGGACAGGAGAGAGGGGCCAGCATTTT. Residues: CAISESSGTGERGQHF.

This clone has only one observation. The gene calls are TRBV5-8 and TRBJ2-1; D may be TRBD1 (5 bases). The V gene's germline CDR1 is SGHTS and CDR2 YDEGEE. This CDR3 is built from 13 residues. Deletions cut 4 bases from V and 3 bases from J, with 8 bases between. CDR3 sequence: CASSTTVYNEQFF. For the CDR3, the DNA is TGTGCCAGCAGCACGACAGTCTACAATGAGCAGTTCTTC.

The genes are TRBV9 and TRBJ2-5, with 9 nucleotides matching TRBD1. The CDR3 consists of 12 residues. With V trimmed by 1 base and J by 11 bases, 3 bases remained unmatched. Germline V gene sequence: CDR1 SGDLS, CDR2 YYNGEE. The CDR3 region has the DNA TGTGCCAGCAGCGTAAACAGGGGGCGGCAGTACTTC. Amino acid sequence: CASSVNRGRQYF.